Listed below are T cell receptor beta chains from one sample, sequenced in a study of blood T cells in healthy people across ages. TCRdb reprocessed the 5' RACE reads with MiXCR, giving one entry per CDR3 protein. The sample yields 1,800,000 or so distinct CDR3 sequences, about 39% seen once. The sample was blood. Every receptor here comes from a human donor in good health. Both conserved end residues are part of each CDR3. Fields, in order: CDR3 DNA, CDR3 protein, D gene, J gene, V gene, clone size. The D gene is left open where the match is weak. Clone size is given for some rows only: seen once, a few or many times, or a class if the clone is expanded.

cdr3_nt: TGTGCCAGCATCCGTAGGACAGGGGTAACCTCTAGCACAGATACGCAGTATTTT
cdr3_aa: CASIRRTGVTSSTDTQYF
d_call: TRBD1
j_call: TRBJ2-3
v_call: TRBV6-1
clone_size: -

cdr3_nt: TGTGCCAGCACGCCGGTTTTTAAGGGGTCTGGGGCCAACGTCCTGACTTTC
cdr3_aa: CASTPVFKGSGANVLTF
d_call: -
j_call: TRBJ2-6
v_call: TRBV12-3/TRBV12-4
clone_size: few

cdr3_nt: TGTGCCAGCAGTAGCGAAGAGGGGTGCTATGGCTACACCTTC
cdr3_aa: CASSSEEGCYGYTF
d_call: -
j_call: TRBJ1-2
v_call: TRBV28
clone_size: -

cdr3_nt: TGTGCCAGCAGCTCCTCAAACGATCAGCCCCAGCATTTT
cdr3_aa: CASSSSNDQPQHF
d_call: -
j_call: TRBJ1-5
v_call: TRBV7-2
clone_size: -

cdr3_nt: TGTGCCAGTAGTATGCCGTCGAGGGCAGGAGAAAAACTGTTTTTT
cdr3_aa: CASSMPSRAGEKLFF
d_call: -
j_call: TRBJ1-4
v_call: TRBV19
clone_size: -

cdr3_nt: TGCAGCGTTAGGGACAGGGGCTGGAATGAGCAGTTCTTC
cdr3_aa: CSVRDRGWNEQFF
d_call: TRBD1
j_call: TRBJ2-1
v_call: TRBV29-1
clone_size: few

cdr3_nt: TGTGCCACCAGTGCCCTTAGCGGGGGAGACCAAGAGACCCAGTACTTC
cdr3_aa: CATSALSGGDQETQYF
d_call: TRBD2
j_call: TRBJ2-5
v_call: TRBV24-1
clone_size: once

cdr3_nt: TGTGCCAGCAGACTAGGACAGGGGGCGGGTGAGACCCAGTACTTC
cdr3_aa: CASRLGQGAGETQYF
d_call: TRBD1
j_call: TRBJ2-5
v_call: TRBV28
clone_size: many

cdr3_nt: TGTGCCATCAGTGAGTCGGGAGGCTACACCTTC
cdr3_aa: CAISESGGYTF
d_call: -
j_call: TRBJ1-2
v_call: TRBV10-3
clone_size: many

cdr3_nt: TGCAGTGCTTTCGCACTAGCGGGGGCTACCCGTGGGACCCAGTACTTC
cdr3_aa: CSAFALAGATRGTQYF
d_call: TRBD2
j_call: TRBJ2-5
v_call: TRBV20-1
clone_size: -

cdr3_nt: TGTGCCAGCAGCCCCCAAGCGGCAGGGGTGAACACCGGGGAGCTGTTTTTT
cdr3_aa: CASSPQAAGVNTGELFF
d_call: -
j_call: TRBJ2-2
v_call: TRBV5-5
clone_size: -

cdr3_nt: TGTGCCAGCAGTTTCTCGACGGGTCTTCCCTTAACCTACGAGCAGTACTTC
cdr3_aa: CASSFSTGLPLTYEQYF
d_call: -
j_call: TRBJ2-7
v_call: TRBV6-2/TRBV6-3
clone_size: -

cdr3_nt: TGCAGTGCAGCCGTAGCGGGGGGGCCCCGAACGCAGTATTTT
cdr3_aa: CSAAVAGGPRTQYF
d_call: TRBD2
j_call: TRBJ2-3
v_call: TRBV20-1
clone_size: -

cdr3_nt: TGCGCCAGCAGGCGGACAGGGTTTGGTGAGCCCCAGCATTTT
cdr3_aa: CASRRTGFGEPQHF
d_call: TRBD1
j_call: TRBJ1-5
v_call: TRBV4-1
clone_size: -

cdr3_nt: TGTGCCAGCAGCCAAGGGTTCGAGGAGGGGGCCATGGCTTTCTTT
cdr3_aa: CASSQGFEEGAMAFF
d_call: TRBD1
j_call: TRBJ1-1
v_call: TRBV3-1
clone_size: -

cdr3_nt: TGTGCCCGCCAGCATCCAGAGAGGTGGGCAGGTAACACTGAAGCTTTCTTT
cdr3_aa: CARQHPERWAGNTEAFF
d_call: -
j_call: TRBJ1-1
v_call: TRBV9
clone_size: -

cdr3_nt: TGTGCCAGCAGAGTCAAGACGCCGGGGTACAATGAGCAGTTCTTC
cdr3_aa: CASRVKTPGYNEQFF
d_call: -
j_call: TRBJ2-1
v_call: TRBV6-2/TRBV6-3
clone_size: -

cdr3_nt: TGTGCCTGGAGTGCACATCCTGGGGGCCAGGACAGGGCCTCCTATGGCTACACCTTC
cdr3_aa: CAWSAHPGGQDRASYGYTF
d_call: TRBD1
j_call: TRBJ1-2
v_call: TRBV30
clone_size: -

cdr3_nt: TGTGCCAGCAGCTCCTACTCGGAGCGGGCAGAGGGAGATACGCAGTATTTT
cdr3_aa: CASSSYSERAEGDTQYF
d_call: -
j_call: TRBJ2-3
v_call: TRBV7-8
clone_size: few

cdr3_nt: TGCGCCAGCAGCCAAGATGGGGGACAGGGGATTTTGGATCGGGAAAAACTGTTTTTT
cdr3_aa: CASSQDGGQGILDREKLFF
d_call: TRBD1
j_call: TRBJ1-4
v_call: TRBV4-1
clone_size: -

cdr3_nt: TGCGCCAGCAGCCAAGGGCAGGGGGGAGATACGCAGTATTTT
cdr3_aa: CASSQGQGGDTQYF
d_call: -
j_call: TRBJ2-3
v_call: TRBV4-3
clone_size: -

cdr3_nt: TGCAGCGTTGATTTGGGGCGGGGGGCCCTAAGTGGCTACACCTTC
cdr3_aa: CSVDLGRGALSGYTF
d_call: -
j_call: TRBJ1-2
v_call: TRBV29-1
clone_size: -

cdr3_nt: TGTGCCAGCGGGGGACAGGGGGGATTTACCAAAAACATTCAGTACTTC
cdr3_aa: CASGGQGGFTKNIQYF
d_call: TRBD1
j_call: TRBJ2-4
v_call: TRBV27
clone_size: -

cdr3_nt: TGCAGTGCTCCCGGTGGGGCAGCCCAAGAGACCCAGTTCTTC
cdr3_aa: CSAPGGAAQETQFF
d_call: -
j_call: TRBJ2-1
v_call: TRBV20-1
clone_size: -

cdr3_nt: TGTGCCAGCAGCCAAGTAGGTTCACCCCTCCACTTT
cdr3_aa: CASSQVGSPLHF
d_call: -
j_call: TRBJ1-6
v_call: TRBV3-1
clone_size: many

cdr3_nt: TGCAGTGCGGCACAGGGTTTCGATGGCTACACCTTC
cdr3_aa: CSAAQGFDGYTF
d_call: -
j_call: TRBJ1-2
v_call: TRBV20-1
clone_size: -

cdr3_nt: TGTGCCAGCACCACCACCCGACTAGCGGGGCGCACAGATACGCAGTATTTT
cdr3_aa: CASTTTRLAGRTDTQYF
d_call: TRBD2
j_call: TRBJ2-3
v_call: TRBV28
clone_size: -

cdr3_nt: TGTGCCAGCAGCTTAGCCCCTCTCGAGCGGGGGGGCTACGAGCAGTACTTC
cdr3_aa: CASSLAPLERGGYEQYF
d_call: TRBD2
j_call: TRBJ2-7
v_call: TRBV7-8
clone_size: once

cdr3_nt: TGTGCCAGCAGCTTAGATAACGAGCCGTGGGAGACCCAGTACTTC
cdr3_aa: CASSLDNEPWETQYF
d_call: -
j_call: TRBJ2-5
v_call: TRBV7-2
clone_size: -

cdr3_nt: TGTGCCAGCAGCTTAGGGGCTAGCTCGCCGTTCTTC
cdr3_aa: CASSLGASSPFF
d_call: -
j_call: TRBJ2-1
v_call: TRBV7-8
clone_size: -

cdr3_nt: TGTGCCAGCAGCCAAGGGAGGTCTAACCAAGAGACCCAGTACTTC
cdr3_aa: CASSQGRSNQETQYF
d_call: -
j_call: TRBJ2-5
v_call: TRBV3-1
clone_size: few

cdr3_nt: TGTGCCAGCAGTCCCCCCGGGACAGGCATTGGCACAGATACGCAGTATTTT
cdr3_aa: CASSPPGTGIGTDTQYF
d_call: TRBD1
j_call: TRBJ2-3
v_call: TRBV28
clone_size: -

cdr3_nt: TGTGCCAGCAGCCCCTTTGAGGGCTTGCAGCCCCAGCATTTT
cdr3_aa: CASSPFEGLQPQHF
d_call: -
j_call: TRBJ1-5
v_call: TRBV12-3/TRBV12-4
clone_size: -

cdr3_nt: TGTGCCAGCAGTTCTGGACCAGGGAGCAATGAGCAGTACTTC
cdr3_aa: CASSSGPGSNEQYF
d_call: -
j_call: TRBJ2-4
v_call: TRBV6-5
clone_size: -

cdr3_nt: TGCAGTGCCCTCCGTACTCTAGCGGGGGTAGAGACCCAGTACTTC
cdr3_aa: CSALRTLAGVETQYF
d_call: TRBD2
j_call: TRBJ2-5
v_call: TRBV20-1
clone_size: -

cdr3_nt: TGTGCCAGCAGCCATAGCGGGGGGGGCTACAATGAGCAGTTCTTC
cdr3_aa: CASSHSGGGYNEQFF
d_call: TRBD2
j_call: TRBJ2-1
v_call: TRBV3-1
clone_size: few

cdr3_nt: TGTGCCAGCAGCAACCAACAGGGGGAGAGGGGCTACACCTTC
cdr3_aa: CASSNQQGERGYTF
d_call: TRBD1
j_call: TRBJ1-2
v_call: TRBV5-5
clone_size: once

cdr3_nt: TGTGCCAGCAGCTTACGGACTAGCGGGGCGTACATAAGAGATGAGCAGTTCTTC
cdr3_aa: CASSLRTSGAYIRDEQFF
d_call: TRBD2
j_call: TRBJ2-1
v_call: TRBV11-2
clone_size: -

cdr3_nt: TGTGCCAGCAGCCCTGGGACAGGGGCCCGACTGAGTGGCTACACCTTC
cdr3_aa: CASSPGTGARLSGYTF
d_call: TRBD1
j_call: TRBJ1-2
v_call: TRBV5-5
clone_size: few

cdr3_nt: TGTGCCAGCAGCCTCGGAAGACTAGCGGGCCGCACAGATACGCAGTATTTT
cdr3_aa: CASSLGRLAGRTDTQYF
d_call: TRBD2
j_call: TRBJ2-3
v_call: TRBV13
clone_size: few

cdr3_nt: TGCGCCAGCAGCTTTGAGGGGACAGGGGTAACTGATGGCTACACCTTC
cdr3_aa: CASSFEGTGVTDGYTF
d_call: TRBD1
j_call: TRBJ1-2
v_call: TRBV5-1
clone_size: -

cdr3_nt: TGTGCCACCAGTGATCCGGGACAGGGGAACTATGGCTACACCTTC
cdr3_aa: CATSDPGQGNYGYTF
d_call: TRBD1
j_call: TRBJ1-2
v_call: TRBV24-1
clone_size: many

cdr3_nt: TGCGCCAGCAGCTTGATCCCAGGGACTGAGCAGTTCTTC
cdr3_aa: CASSLIPGTEQFF
d_call: -
j_call: TRBJ2-1
v_call: TRBV5-1
clone_size: few

cdr3_nt: TGTGCCAGCAGCTCGACGAGGAACACTGAAGCTTTCTTT
cdr3_aa: CASSSTRNTEAFF
d_call: -
j_call: TRBJ1-1
v_call: TRBV7-2
clone_size: few

cdr3_nt: TGCAGTGCTAGACACAGAGCCGGCCTAGCGGGGGGGCACTACAATGAGCAGTTCTTC
cdr3_aa: CSARHRAGLAGGHYNEQFF
d_call: TRBD2
j_call: TRBJ2-1
v_call: TRBV20-1
clone_size: -

cdr3_nt: TGCGCCAGCAGCTCGACCACAGGGGCCACTGAAGCTTTCTTT
cdr3_aa: CASSSTTGATEAFF
d_call: TRBD1
j_call: TRBJ1-1
v_call: TRBV5-1
clone_size: -

cdr3_nt: TGTGCCAGCACCGATAGCGGGGGGGTCGCAGATACGCAGTATTTT
cdr3_aa: CASTDSGGVADTQYF
d_call: TRBD2
j_call: TRBJ2-3
v_call: TRBV7-9
clone_size: few

cdr3_nt: TGCAGCGTGAACCTCTGGGTGGGCGAGACCCAGTACTTC
cdr3_aa: CSVNLWVGETQYF
d_call: -
j_call: TRBJ2-5
v_call: TRBV29-1
clone_size: few

cdr3_nt: TGTGCCAGCAGCTACCGACAGGGTACAGAGACCCAGTACTTC
cdr3_aa: CASSYRQGTETQYF
d_call: TRBD1
j_call: TRBJ2-5
v_call: TRBV12-3/TRBV12-4
clone_size: few

cdr3_nt: TGCAGCGTTGAAAGGACAGTTAACTATGGCTACACCTTC
cdr3_aa: CSVERTVNYGYTF
d_call: -
j_call: TRBJ1-2
v_call: TRBV29-1
clone_size: few

cdr3_nt: TGCGCCAGCAGCTTGGACAGGGTATTGGTTGATAATGAGCAGTTCTTC
cdr3_aa: CASSLDRVLVDNEQFF
d_call: -
j_call: TRBJ2-1
v_call: TRBV5-1
clone_size: once

cdr3_nt: TGCGCCAGCAGCCCTACTAGCGGGGGTTCTGAAGAGACCCAGTACTTC
cdr3_aa: CASSPTSGGSEETQYF
d_call: TRBD2
j_call: TRBJ2-5
v_call: TRBV4-3
clone_size: few

cdr3_nt: TGTGCCAGCAGCCGCGGGACAGCCGAAGAGACCCAGTACTTC
cdr3_aa: CASSRGTAEETQYF
d_call: -
j_call: TRBJ2-5
v_call: TRBV7-7
clone_size: -

cdr3_nt: TGCAGTGCTAGAGTTAAGGGGCAGCTAAACACTGAAGCTTTCTTT
cdr3_aa: CSARVKGQLNTEAFF
d_call: -
j_call: TRBJ1-1
v_call: TRBV20-1
clone_size: -

cdr3_nt: TGCAGCGTTGTCAGGATCCCCCGGACCCAAGAGACCCAGTACTTC
cdr3_aa: CSVVRIPRTQETQYF
d_call: -
j_call: TRBJ2-5
v_call: TRBV29-1
clone_size: many

cdr3_nt: TGTGCCAGCAGTCTTAGACAGGGAGGGCAGTTCTTC
cdr3_aa: CASSLRQGGQFF
d_call: -
j_call: TRBJ2-1
v_call: TRBV12-3/TRBV12-4
clone_size: -

cdr3_nt: TGTGCCAGCAGTCCCCTTTATCCGGGGTACGAGCAGTACTTC
cdr3_aa: CASSPLYPGYEQYF
d_call: -
j_call: TRBJ2-7
v_call: TRBV6-5
clone_size: once

cdr3_nt: TGTGCTAGTGGTTTTGTCCGCAATCAGCCCCAGCATTTT
cdr3_aa: CASGFVRNQPQHF
d_call: -
j_call: TRBJ1-5
v_call: TRBV12-5
clone_size: -

cdr3_nt: TGTGCCAGCAGTTTAGTGGAATCTGAGCAGTTCTTC
cdr3_aa: CASSLVESEQFF
d_call: -
j_call: TRBJ2-1
v_call: TRBV28
clone_size: -

cdr3_nt: TGCAGTGCTAGAGATGGGGCAGATACGCAGTATTTT
cdr3_aa: CSARDGADTQYF
d_call: -
j_call: TRBJ2-3
v_call: TRBV20-1
clone_size: -